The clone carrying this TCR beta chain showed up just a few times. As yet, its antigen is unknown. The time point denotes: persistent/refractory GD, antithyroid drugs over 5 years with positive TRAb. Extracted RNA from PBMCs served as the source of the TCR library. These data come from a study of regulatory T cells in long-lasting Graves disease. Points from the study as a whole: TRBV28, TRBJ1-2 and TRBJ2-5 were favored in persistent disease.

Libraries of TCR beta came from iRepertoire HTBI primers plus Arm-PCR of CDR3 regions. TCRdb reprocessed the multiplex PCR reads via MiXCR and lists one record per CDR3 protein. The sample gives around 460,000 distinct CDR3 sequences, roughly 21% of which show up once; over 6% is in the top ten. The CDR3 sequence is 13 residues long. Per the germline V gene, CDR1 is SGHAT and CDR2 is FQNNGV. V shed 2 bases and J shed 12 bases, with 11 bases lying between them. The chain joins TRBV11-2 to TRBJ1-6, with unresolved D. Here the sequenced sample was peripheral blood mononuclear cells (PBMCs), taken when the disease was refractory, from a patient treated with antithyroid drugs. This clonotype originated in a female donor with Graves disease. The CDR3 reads CASSLNDPIPLHF. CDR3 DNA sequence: TGTGCCAGCAGCTTAAATGATCCTATACCCCTCCACTTT.